The 31 T cell receptor beta chains below were found in one sample sequenced in a study of blood T cell repertoires in COVID-19. The table came from immunoSEQ multiplex PCR; TCRdb's copy has only in-frame clones and leaves some out. Of about 170,000 clones listed, approximately 91% are singletons. Input material: peripheral blood. Every receptor here comes from a man aged 18 to 35 with COVID-19, enrolled during active disease.

V is TRBV6-5 and J is TRBJ2-7; TRBD1 matches at 9 bases. The CDR3 is made up of 14 amino acids. V lost 5 bases to trimming and J lost 4 bases; unmatched junction nucleotides: 6. Germline lookup yields CDR1 MNHEY and CDR2 SVGAGI. DNA for the CDR3: TGTGCCAGCAGTCGAGACAGGGGGGTTTACGAGCAGTACTTC. Protein sequence: CASSRDRGVYEQYF.

CDR3 residues: CSASRESTEAFF. The CDR3 DNA is TGCAGTGCTAGTCGGGAAAGCACTGAAGCTTTCTTT. This chain connects TRBV20-1 to TRBJ1-1; no clear D gene. Trimming removed 3 bases from V and 4 bases from J, with 9 bases in between. This CDR3 is 12 amino acids long. Germline V lookup: CDR1 DFQATT, CDR2 SNEGSKA (reference sequence).

The chain links TRBV29-1 to TRBJ2-7; 9 nucleotides agree with TRBD1. The CDR3 has 14 residues. Losses at the gene ends were 6 bases for V and 1 base for J; bases not matched to a gene: 7. CDR1 and CDR2 (germline): SQVTM, ANQGSEA. The CDR3: CSVHSGTGSYEQYF. CDR3 DNA sequence: TGCAGCGTCCATTCCGGGACAGGGTCCTACGAGCAGTACTTC.

The chain has TRBV5-6 and TRBJ1-2; D uncertain. Germline V gene lookup returns CDR1 SGHDT and CDR2 YYEEEE. The length of the CDR3 is 13 residues. V was clipped by 3 bases and J by 2 bases, with 8 bases between them. The CDR3, as DNA: TGTGCCAGCAGCTCGGGGAGCAACTATGGCTACACCTTC. The encoded protein is CASSSGSNYGYTF.

The chain couples TRBV27 to TRBJ1-2; tentatively, D is TRBD1 (6 bases). There are 13 residues in the CDR3. Germline V gives CDR1 MNHEY, CDR2 SMNVEV (reference sequence). Between the trimmed V and J ends, which lost 5 bases and 4 bases, there was a span of 11 bases. The CDR3 region is CASSITRGYGYTF. For the CDR3, the DNA is TGTGCCAGCAGTATAACCAGGGGCTATGGCTACACCTTC.

The V gene is TRBV7-9, the J gene TRBJ1-2; D is unclear. This CDR3 region has 15 residues. Germline V gene data show CDR1 as SEHNR and CDR2 as FQNEAQ (reference sequence). The ends were cut back, 5 bases at V and 7 bases at J, with 20 bases in the middle. The CDR3 reads CASSPPVGDQTGYTF. CDR3 nucleotides: TGTGCCAGCAGCCCCCCGGTCGGGGATCAAACTGGCTACACCTTC.

The chain is built from TRBV7-2 and TRBJ1-2, with 7 bases fitting TRBD1. Germline lookup yields CDR1 SGHTA and CDR2 FQGNSA. V was pared by 1 base and J by 8 bases, with 4 bases of the junction left unmatched. This CDR3 contains 13 residues. This CDR3 reads CASSLVRGQGYTF. DNA for the CDR3: TGTGCCAGCAGCTTAGTAAGGGGACAGGGCTACACCTTC.

The genes are TRBV10-3 and TRBJ2-7, with 9 positions matching TRBD1. The CDR3 runs to 13 residues. The J segment lost 7 bases and the V segment lost 6 bases, leaving 7 bases of the junction unmatched. Germline values: CDR1 ENHRY, CDR2 SYGVKD. The CDR3 spells CAIRGGTGKEQYF. The DNA of the CDR3 is TGTGCCATCAGGGGGGGGACAGGGAAAGAGCAGTACTTC.

The V and J genes are TRBV10-3 and TRBJ2-3; tentatively, D is TRBD2 (5 bases). CDR1 is ENHRY and CDR2 is SYGVKD in the germline V gene. The V gene lost 3 bases and the J gene lost 0 bases, with 13 bases spanning the gap. The CDR3 has 16 amino acids. The DNA for the CDR3 is TGTGCCATCAGTGACGAGCGGAACTCTAGCACAGATACGCAGTATTTT. Protein sequence: CAISDERNSSTDTQYF.

The rearrangement uses TRBV28 and TRBJ1-2, with 10 bases fitting TRBD1. V lost 0 bases and J lost 13; bases outside the gene matches: 11. The CDR3 runs to 15 residues. Germline V gene lookup returns CDR1 MDHEN and CDR2 SYDVKM. CDR3 bases: TGTGCCAGCAGTTTATGGGGGCCGGGACAGGGGAAGCCCACCTTC. Its translation: CASSLWGPGQGKPTF.

The chain has TRBV6-2 or TRBV6-3 and TRBJ2-3, with 13 bases lining up with TRBD2. CDR3 length: 14 residues. V shed 6 bases and J 4 bases; nucleotides not matched to a gene: 1. Germline V gene sequence: CDR1 MNHEY, CDR2 SVGEGT. The CDR3 DNA reads as TGTGCCAGCAGCGGGACTAGCGGGGCAGATACGCAGTATTTT. The encoded protein is CASSGTSGADTQYF.

This clone was found a few times. Other DNA sequences from this sample encode an identical CDR3 as well. This chain connects TRBV9 to TRBJ2-3; 13 nucleotides match TRBD2. Germline V gives CDR1 SGDLS, CDR2 YYNGEE. There are 16 residues in the CDR3. V shed 4 bases, J shed 3 bases, and the junction held 5 bases outside the gene matches. The CDR3 reads CASSFGLAGVTDTQYF. In DNA form, the CDR3 reads TGTGCCAGCAGCTTCGGACTAGCGGGAGTAACAGATACGCAGTATTTT.

The chain combines TRBV18 with TRBJ1-2; D not certain. The CDR3 has 12 amino acids. Germline CDR1 is KGHSH and CDR2 is LQKENI. The V end lost 0 bases, the J end lost 7 bases, and 6 bases lay between the germline ends. The CDR3 DNA sequence: TGTGCCAGCTCACCACCGAATAGTGGCTACACCTTC. It is translated as CASSPPNSGYTF.

This chain uses TRBV25-1 with TRBJ2-7, with 10 bases that match TRBD1. This CDR3 is 15 amino acids long. Germline V gene sequence: CDR1 MGHDK, CDR2 SYGVNS. J lost 1 base, V lost 3 bases, and 3 bases had no gene match. The CDR3 protein is CASSDRTGGSYEQYF. In nucleotides, the CDR3 is TGTGCCAGCAGTGACCGGACAGGGGGATCCTACGAGCAGTACTTC.

V and J are TRBV11-3 and TRBJ2-3, with a weak D call TRBD1 (6 bases). The V end lost 4 bases, the J end lost 8 bases, and 13 bases lay between the germline ends. Germline V gene lookup returns CDR1 SGHNT and CDR2 YENEEA. The CDR3 covers 13 residues. DNA of the CDR3: TGTGCCAGCAGCTCTACAGGGCTCGGTACGCAGTATTTT. This codes for CASSSTGLGTQYF. The full variable domain, its missing parts supplied by reference TRBV11-3 and TRBJ2-3, is EAGVVQSPRYKIIEKKQPVAFWCNPISGHNTLYWYLQNLGQGPELLIRYENEEAVDDSQLPKDRFSAERLKGVDSTLKIQPAELGDSAVYLCASSSTGLGTQYFGPGTRLTVL.

The gene calls are TRBV23-1 and TRBJ2-1; 10 nucleotides line up with TRBD2. TRBV23-1 is designated an ORF whose function remains uncertain. Unmatched junction bases numbered 5, after V lost 3 bases and J lost 3 bases. The CDR3 has 16 residues. The CDR3 reads CASSHGLAEIYNEQFF. The CDR3 DNA reads as TGCGCCAGCAGTCATGGACTAGCGGAGATCTACAATGAGCAGTTCTTC.

The chain combines TRBV7-9 with TRBJ2-3, with D unclear. The CDR3 spans 15 residues. Trimming left V 1 base short and J 0 bases short, with 8 bases between. Per germline, CDR1 SEHNR and CDR2 FQNEAQ (reference sequence). The CDR3 DNA follows: TGTGCCAGCAGCTTAGGGTGGCGGAGCACAGATACGCAGTATTTT. Protein: CASSLGWRSTDTQYF.

The rearrangement links TRBV9 to TRBJ2-3; D is uncertain. This CDR3 spans 14 amino acids. Germline V gene lookup returns CDR1 SGDLS and CDR2 YYNGEE. Trimming left V 3 bases short and J 5 bases short, with 13 bases between. The CDR3 bases are TGTGCCAGCAGCGCCCTCTCGGCAGGAGATACGCAGTATTTT. This translates into CASSALSAGDTQYF.

This rearrangement joins TRBV25-1 to TRBJ2-7; D not resolved. The germline CDR1 and CDR2 sequences are MGHDK and SYGVNS. This CDR3 comprises 16 residues. V lost 3 bases to trimming and J lost 7 bases, with 22 bases between them. CDR3: CASSEKGAAPPWEQYF. For the CDR3, the DNA is TGTGCCAGCAGTGAGAAAGGCGCAGCGCCCCCCTGGGAGCAGTACTTC.

V gene TRBV27 combines with J gene TRBJ2-7, with 14 bases lining up with TRBD2. V was pared by 5 bases and J by 2 bases, with 2 bases of the junction left unmatched. The CDR3 totals 15 residues. Germline CDR1 is MNHEY and CDR2 is SMNVEV (reference sequence). The CDR3 DNA sequence: TGTGCCAGCAGTCCGGGACTAGCGGGAGCCTACGAGCAGTACTTC. Protein sequence: CASSPGLAGAYEQYF.

The chain links TRBV18 to TRBJ2-1, with 9 bases that match TRBD2. This CDR3 region has 17 residues. Per germline, CDR1 KGHSH and CDR2 LQKENI. The trim removed 4 bases at V and 8 bases at J, leaving 15 bases unmatched. The CDR3 spells CASSLPRGLAGRDEQFF. The CDR3 coding sequence is TGTGCCAGCTCACTTCCCCGAGGGCTAGCGGGAAGAGATGAGCAGTTCTTC.

The V call is TRBV15, the J call TRBJ1-1; TRBD1 matches 7 bases. This CDR3 is built from 15 residues. The germline V gene encodes CDR1 LNHNV and CDR2 YYDKDF (reference sequence). Trimming removed 1 base from V and 2 bases from J; junction bases left unmatched: 4. CDR3 sequence: CATSRGRDSNTEAFF. DNA for the CDR3: TGTGCCACCAGCAGAGGCCGGGACAGCAACACTGAAGCTTTCTTT.

The J gene is TRBJ1-2, the V gene TRBV30, with 7 positions matching TRBD1. CDR3 length: 13 residues. V dropped 5 bases and J dropped 5; count of bases not matched to a gene: 8. The germline CDR1 and CDR2 sequences are GTSNPN and SVGIG (reference sequence). The CDR3 coding sequence is TGTGCCTGGGGAGGGGGCGCATGGTATGGCTACACCTTC. Its protein is CAWGGGAWYGYTF.

The chain employs TRBV19 and TRBJ2-1; D perhaps matches TRBD2 (6 bases). CDR1 LNHDA and CDR2 SQIVND come from the germline V gene (reference sequence). V dropped 1 base and J dropped 3 bases, with 10 bases sitting between them. This CDR3 spans 15 amino acids. DNA for the CDR3: TGTGCCAGTAGTATAGTTGCGGGACTCTACAATGAGCAGTTCTTC. Translating gives CASSIVAGLYNEQFF.

This chain's CDR3 is CASQDSSYADQPQHF. CDR3 coding DNA: TGTGCCAGTCAGGACAGCTCCTATGCGGATCAGCCCCAGCATTTT. The chain uses TRBV19 and TRBJ1-5; possible D gene TRBD1, 6 bases. The V gene's germline CDR1 is LNHDA and CDR2 SQIVND (reference sequence). V was trimmed by 8 bases and J by 5 bases, leaving 19 bases between them. CDR3 length: 15 amino acids.

The chain carries TRBV27 and TRBJ1-2, with D uncertain. V gave up 6 bases and J gave up 5 bases, with 16 bases separating them. The germline gives CDR1 MNHEY, CDR2 SMNVEV (reference sequence). The CDR3 is made up of 14 amino acids. CDR3 sequence: CASSPNVYRYGYTF. CDR3 in DNA: TGTGCCAGCAGCCCAAACGTCTACCGATATGGCTACACCTTC.

J is TRBJ2-2 and V is TRBV28; D remains ambiguous. This CDR3 has 11 amino acids. Between the trimmed V and J ends, which lost 6 bases and 6 bases, there was a span of 5 bases. CDR1 and CDR2 from the germline V gene are MDHEN and SYDVKM. The CDR3 protein is CASRYSGELFF. DNA for the CDR3: TGTGCCAGCAGATACTCCGGGGAGCTGTTTTTT.

This clone was counted a single time. The rearrangement joins TRBV5-6 to TRBJ2-6; TRBD2 aligns across 7 bases. The CDR3 runs to 15 residues. Germline V gene sequence: CDR1 SGHDT, CDR2 YYEEEE. The junction had 4 bases not matched to a gene; V was cut back by 5 bases and J by 2 bases. The CDR3 is CASRERGAGANVLTF. For the CDR3, the DNA is TGTGCCAGCAGGGAACGGGGGGCTGGGGCCAACGTCCTGACTTTC.

The sample holds one count of this clone. This chain connects TRBV6-5 to TRBJ1-2; 8 positions agree with TRBD1. Germline assignment: CDR1 MNHEY and CDR2 SVGAGI. This CDR3 is 13 amino acids long. The ends lost 2 bases at V and 7 bases at J; junction bases unmatched: 3. The DNA for the CDR3 is TGTGCCAGCAGTTACGGGACAGGCTCTGGCTACACCTTC. Its protein product is CASSYGTGSGYTF.

This sequence joins TRBV19 and TRBJ2-7; the match to TRBD2 covers 11 bases. The ends lost 3 bases at V and 3 bases at J; junction bases unmatched: 4. Germline CDR1 LNHDA, CDR2 SQIVND (reference sequence). There are 15 residues in the CDR3. For the CDR3, the DNA is TGTGCCAGTAGTATGACTAGCGGGATGTTCTACGAGCAGTACTTC. It encodes CASSMTSGMFYEQYF.

The chain has TRBV6-2 or TRBV6-3 and TRBJ2-7; D gene uncertain. The CDR3 loop spans 12 amino acids. V was clipped by 6 bases and J by 4 bases, with 10 bases between them. Germline CDR1 and CDR2: MNHEY and SVGEGT. DNA of the CDR3: TGTGCCAGCAGCTATACAGTGTACGAGCAGTACTTC. It yields the protein CASSYTVYEQYF.